Shown below are 29 T cell receptor beta chains from a single sample sequenced in a study of human T cells and chemical hapten exposure. Stated time point: patch test 1, 2 weeks after DPC sensitization. The treatment here: therapeutic diphenylcyclopropenone sensitization with weekly scalp DPC. Using its own MiXCR run on the RACE reads, TCRdb lists one record per CDR3 protein. Of approximately 82,000 distinct CDR3 sequences in the sample, about 10% were seen once. The specimen was whole blood, collected in connection with sensitization to the hapten diphenylcyclopropenone (DPC). These TCRs come from a man in his forties with alopecia areata. Some clones in this sample may be carry-over from other donors' samples.

The chain carries TRBV7-2 and TRBJ2-1; unclear D gene. This CDR3 has 12 amino acids. The V gene's germline CDR1 is SGHTA and CDR2 FQGNSA. V was clipped by 5 bases and J by 10 bases, with 12 bases between them. The CDR3 here is CASSVQRGEQFF. The CDR3 DNA follows: TGTGCCAGCAGCGTACAGAGAGGAGAGCAGTTCTTC.

V usage is TRBV12-3 or TRBV12-4 and J usage is TRBJ2-3; D is unresolved. This CDR3 is 13 amino acids long. Trimming cost V 3 bases and J 6 bases, with 10 bases left between them. The CDR3 loop reads CASSLDQGDTQYF. The CDR3 nucleotides read TGTGCCAGCAGTTTGGACCAAGGGGATACGCAGTATTTT.

This clonotype has more than one count but fewer than ten. The CDR3 sequence is CASTPSTYEQYV. The DNA for the CDR3 is TGTGCCAGCACCCCCTCTACTTACGAGCAGTACGTC. The chain couples TRBV2 to TRBJ2-7; D ambiguous. CDR1 and CDR2 from the germline V gene are SNHLY and FYNNEI. The V gene lost 7 bases and the J gene lost 4 bases, with 11 bases spanning the gap. This CDR3 is 12 amino acids long.

This chain joins TRBV7-2 and TRBJ2-1, with D perhaps assigned TRBD1 or TRBD2 (5 bases each). CDR3 size: 16 residues. V dropped 0 bases and J dropped 7 bases, with 16 bases sitting between them. Germline V CDR1 and CDR2: SGHTA, FQGNSA. The chain's CDR3 is CASSLARRPWGNEQFF. In nucleotides, the CDR3 is TGTGCCAGCAGCTTAGCGAGGCGGCCATGGGGGAATGAGCAGTTCTTC.

This chain joins TRBV4-2 and TRBJ2-2, with a possible D match to TRBD2 (6 bases). Deletions cut 1 base from V and 5 bases from J, with 20 bases between. CDR1 and CDR2 (germline): LGHNA, YNFKEQ. CDR3 length equals 18 residues. The DNA for the CDR3 is TGTGCCAGCAGCCAAGTCCAAGCGGGTGCCGGCGAGACCGGGGAGCTGTTTTTT. Encoded protein: CASSQVQAGAGETGELFF.

The chain uses TRBV24-1 and TRBJ2-2, with 11 nucleotides matching TRBD2. The CDR3 sequence is 16 residues long. After removal of 9 bases from V and 10 bases from J, the junction contained 15 bases not matched to a gene. CDR1 is KGHDR and CDR2 is SFDVKD in the germline V gene. The CDR3 here is CATSHGLAGTPEELFF. The CDR3 DNA sequence: TGTGCCACCTCGCACGGACTAGCGGGCACCCCGGAGGAGCTGTTTTTT.

This clonotype turned up a few times. The chain joins TRBV13 to TRBJ2-7; D gene uncertain. Germline CDR1 reads PRHDT; CDR2 reads FYEKMQ (reference sequence). V was cut by 2 bases and J by 6 bases, with 8 bases left in between. This CDR3 region has 12 residues. DNA of the CDR3: TGTGCCAGCAGCTTAAATGGGGTCGAGCAGTACGTC. It translates to CASSLNGVEQYV.

The genes are TRBV12-3 or TRBV12-4 and TRBJ2-2, with no clear D. The CDR3 is 14 amino acids. Trimming removed 2 bases from V and 7 bases from J, with 11 bases in between. This CDR3 reads CASSLTLGSGELFF. The CDR3 DNA sequence: TGTGCCAGCAGTTTAACTCTGGGCAGCGGGGAGCTGTTTTTT.

The J gene is TRBJ2-5, the V gene TRBV9, with TRBD1 matching over 7 bases. In germline, CDR1 is SGDLS, CDR2 YYNGEE. The V segment lost 3 bases and the J segment 3 bases; nucleotides outside the gene matches: 8. The CDR3 is made up of 15 amino acids. CDR3 sequence: CASSGDGTVKETQYF. In DNA, the CDR3 is TGTGCCAGCAGCGGGGACGGGACAGTTAAAGAGACCCAGTACTTC.

This clonotype was found a few times. The V and J genes are TRBV5-6 and TRBJ1-2; 8 bases map to TRBD1. Germline V gene sequence: CDR1 SGHDT, CDR2 YYEEEE. The V gene end was trimmed by 5 bases and the J gene end by 6 bases; junction bases not matched to a gene: 6. The CDR3 is 13 amino acids. This chain's CDR3 is CASSMDRVNGYTF. In DNA form, the CDR3 reads TGTGCCAGCAGTATGGACAGGGTGAATGGCTACACCTTC.

About this clonotype itself: At one end the junction does not follow the germline gene, possibly because of a read error. V is TRBV20-1 and J is TRBJ1-5; D unresolved. The CDR3 extends over 14 amino acids. CDR1 and CDR2 from the germline V gene are DFQATT and SNEGSKA (reference sequence). This CDR3 is CSASRGFSNQPQNF. CDR3 in DNA: TGCAGTGCTAGTCGGGGTTTTAGCAATCAGCCCCAGAATTTT.

This chain uses TRBV19 with TRBJ1-6; D is undetermined. The germline CDR1 and CDR2 sequences are LNHDA and SQIVND (reference sequence). The CDR3 sequence is 12 residues long. With 6 bases removed from V and 5 bases from J, the gap between germline ends came to 5 bases. The CDR3 DNA reads TGTGCCAGTAGGTTAGATAATTCACCCCTCCACTTT. It translates to CASRLDNSPLHF.

The sample holds many counts of this clonotype. This chain links TRBV19 with TRBJ2-1; no clear D gene. This CDR3 is 18 amino acids long. Germline-derived CDR1 and CDR2 are LNHDA and SQIVND (reference sequence). The V end lost 3 bases, the J end lost 0 bases, and 18 bases lay between the germline ends. In nucleotides, the CDR3 is TGTGCCAGTAGTATTAGGCCCCCAGACGTAAGCTCCTACAATGAGCAGTTCTTC. The encoded protein is CASSIRPPDVSSYNEQFF.

This clonotype was recorded at least ten times. The J gene is TRBJ1-1, the V gene TRBV24-1; TRBD1 is a possible D gene (5 bases). Trimming removed 12 bases from V and 0 bases from J, with 16 bases in between. CDR3 length: 14 amino acids. CDR1 and CDR2 from the germline V gene are KGHDR and SFDVKD. The CDR3 DNA sequence: TGTGCCCCCTATAAGACAGTGATGAACACTGAAGCTTTCTTT. This gives the protein CAPYKTVMNTEAFF.

This clonotype occurred many times. The J gene is TRBJ1-1, the V gene TRBV6-1; 12 bases map to TRBD1. The CDR3 totals 17 residues. V lost 1 base to trimming and J lost 5 bases; unmatched junction nucleotides: 8. Germline-derived CDR1 and CDR2 are MNHNS and SASEGT. This chain's CDR3 is CASSEGRDRGRWTEAFF. The CDR3 DNA sequence: TGTGCCAGCAGTGAAGGCCGGGACAGGGGGCGATGGACTGAAGCTTTCTTT.

The sample holds a few counts of this clonotype. The gene calls are TRBV20-1 and TRBJ2-3; the D gene is possibly TRBD1 (6 bases). Germline CDR1 reads DFQATT; CDR2 reads SNEGSKA (reference sequence). The CDR3 spans 15 residues. The germline V and J ends were trimmed by 0 bases and 2 bases, with 12 bases remaining between them. The CDR3 nucleotides read TGCAGTGCTAGAGATCGTAGGGGGTACACAGATACGCAGTATTTT. This codes for CSARDRRGYTDTQYF.

The genes are TRBV2 and TRBJ2-1; TRBD2 matches 14 bases. Unmatched junction bases numbered 18, after V lost 10 bases and J lost 7 bases. This CDR3 contains 18 residues. Germline CDR1 reads SNHLY; CDR2 reads FYNNEI. The CDR3 sequence is CAIYHPGTSGSSGNEQFF. CDR3 coding DNA: TGTGCCATCTATCACCCCGGGACTAGCGGGAGCTCTGGAAATGAGCAGTTCTTC.

Only a few counts were recorded for this clonotype. The chain couples TRBV6-5 to TRBJ2-3; D possibly matches TRBD1 or TRBD2 (5 bases each). The V gene lost 5 bases and the J gene lost 6 bases, with 12 bases spanning the gap. Looked up from germline, CDR1 is MNHEY and CDR2 is SVGAGI. CDR3 length: 13 residues. CDR3 DNA: TGTGCCAGCAGTAGGGACCTCTTGGATACGCAGTATTTT. Its translation: CASSRDLLDTQYF.

This clonotype was seen only a few times. The CDR3 bases are TGCAGTGCTTTTCCCCTAGCGCCAGATTCCTACGAGCAGTACGTC. This codes for CSAFPLAPDSYEQYV. The chain couples TRBV20-1 to TRBJ2-7; the D gene is possibly TRBD2 (6 bases). CDR3 length: 15 residues. Germline V lookup: CDR1 DFQATT, CDR2 SNEGSKA (reference sequence). V lost 5 bases and J 1 base, leaving 18 bases between the germline ends.

The chain has TRBV5-1 and TRBJ2-3, with TRBD2 matching over 10 bases. This CDR3 region has 14 residues. Germline V gene lookup returns CDR1 SGHRS and CDR2 YFSETQ. The V and J ends lost 5 bases and 3 bases, in that order; junction bases with no gene match: 3. The CDR3 nucleotides read TGCGCCAGCAGACAGACTAGCGGGACAGATACGCAGTATTTT. Translation: CASRQTSGTDTQYF.

The CDR3 protein is CASSTTGNTEAFF. Here the CDR3 DNA reads TGTGCCAGCAGTACGACAGGGAACACTGAAGCTTTCTTT. The chain couples TRBV11-3 to TRBJ1-1; TRBD1 is a possible D gene (6 bases). Looked up from germline, CDR1 is SGHNT and CDR2 is YENEEA. This CDR3 contains 13 residues. V was shortened by 6 bases and J by 1 base, with 9 bases between the two germline ends.

The V and J genes are TRBV12-3 or TRBV12-4 and TRBJ2-2, with unresolved D. V gave up 5 bases and J gave up 4 bases, with 14 bases separating them. The CDR3 runs to 15 residues. The CDR3 DNA reads as TGTGCCAGCAGTCTACGGGCCCGCACCACCGGGGAGCTGTTTTTT. Translated, it gives CASSLRARTTGELFF.

There are a few counts of this clonotype. The chain is built from TRBV14 and TRBJ2-1; 9 bases align to TRBD2. The CDR3 sequence is 17 residues long. Germline V gene data show CDR1 as SGHDN and CDR2 as FVKESK. The trim removed 1 base at V and 4 bases at J, leaving 8 bases unmatched. The CDR3 sequence: CASSQGAREGHYNEQFF. The CDR3 DNA sequence: TGTGCCAGCAGCCAAGGGGCGCGGGAGGGCCATTACAATGAGCAGTTCTTC.

In its sample, this clonotype was seen many times. The J gene is TRBJ1-5, the V gene TRBV2, with D maybe TRBD1 (5 bases). Germline V gene data show CDR1 as SNHLY and CDR2 as FYNNEI. V lost 6 bases and J lost 7, with 16 bases in between. This CDR3 has 14 amino acids. CDR3 residues: CASRGTFLAQPQHF. The CDR3 region has the DNA TGTGCCAGCAGGGGGACCTTCTTAGCCCAGCCCCAGCATTTT.

The CDR3 protein is CSARDHQTSTDTQYF. Here the CDR3 DNA reads TGCAGTGCTAGAGACCACCAAACTAGCACAGATACGCAGTATTTT. This chain connects TRBV20-1 to TRBJ2-3, with D hard to call. The CDR3 length is 15 residues. The ends were cut back, 0 bases at V and 0 bases at J, with 10 bases in the middle. Per the germline V gene, CDR1 is DFQATT and CDR2 is SNEGSKA (reference sequence).

CDR3 DNA: TGCGCCAGCAGCCAAGATACCCTAGCGGGGAACTCCTACGAGCAGTACTTC. Residues: CASSQDTLAGNSYEQYF. The V call is TRBV4-3, the J call TRBJ2-7; 9 positions match TRBD2. Germline CDR1 reads LGHNA; CDR2 reads YSLEER. CDR3 length: 17 residues. The junction had 6 bases not matched to a gene; V was cut back by 0 bases and J by 0 bases.

This clonotype showed up many times. CDR3 DNA: TGTGCCAGCAGTTTGATGTGGACAGGGGGCCCTTGGTATGGCTACACCTTC. It encodes CASSLMWTGGPWYGYTF. The gene calls are TRBV28 and TRBJ1-2; 11 bases are a match to TRBD1. Unmatched junction bases numbered 11, after V lost 3 bases and J lost 5 bases. The CDR3 runs to 17 residues. Germline-derived CDR1 and CDR2 are MDHEN and SYDVKM.

A few counts support this clonotype. The chain carries TRBV18 and TRBJ2-7, with TRBD1 identical over 7 bases. This CDR3 has 15 residues. Germline lookup yields CDR1 KGHSH and CDR2 LQKENI. V lost 3 bases, J lost 2 bases, and 7 bases stayed unmatched. The DNA for the CDR3 is TGTGCCAGCTCACCCCTCACAGGGGCGACCTACGAGCAGTACTTC. Translation gives CASSPLTGATYEQYF.

This clonotype came up many times. The V and J genes are TRBV6-5 and TRBJ1-1; the match to TRBD1 covers 12 bases. The ends lost 5 bases at V and 8 bases at J; junction bases unmatched: 6. The germline V gene encodes CDR1 MNHEY and CDR2 SVGAGI. This CDR3 region has 14 residues. CDR3 loop: CASSTRDRGPEAFF. The CDR3 bases are TGTGCCAGCAGTACCCGGGACAGGGGGCCGGAAGCTTTCTTT.